Listed below are T cell receptor beta chains from one sample, sequenced in a study of blood T cell repertoires in COVID-19. Only in-frame clones appear in the TCRdb table, and some are missing; sequencing was by immunoSEQ multiplex PCR. This sample has 200,000 to 250,000 clones, with 75% to 90% found just once. The material sequenced was PBMCs or T cells enriched from blood (not recorded which). These receptors came from a man aged 50 to 59 who had been exposed to COVID-19. The CDR3 runs from the conserved cysteine through the conserved F or W. Each record gives: J gene, V gene, clone size, CDR3 protein. Clone sizes are given selectively: once, few, many, or a class where the clone is expanded.

TRBJ1-2 TRBV3-1/TRBV3-2 NA CASSQVEDYGYTF
TRBJ1-6 TRBV14 once CASSFGTVNSPLHF
TRBJ1-1 TRBV28 NA CASSSSQGNTEAFF
TRBJ1-5 TRBV18 NA CASSPGRDQPQHF
TRBJ2-4 TRBV27 NA CASSSQEAKNIQYF
TRBJ1-4 TRBV5-1 NA CASSPGEGEKLFF
TRBJ1-6 TRBV19 NA CASTDRDSPLHF
TRBJ1-1 TRBV7-9 NA CASRRDRDRVLNTEAFF
TRBJ1-2 TRBV4-1 NA CASSRPTGVYGYTF
TRBJ1-2 TRBV28 NA CASSLAAGWYYTF
TRBJ1-1 TRBV7-9 NA CASSLGTASEAFF
TRBJ2-7 TRBV21-1 NA CASSKGAGGAGDYEQYF
TRBJ2-2 TRBV28 NA CASSFLGQGAPGTGELFF
TRBJ2-4 TRBV10-3 NA CAISEGAGSLLKNIQYF
TRBJ1-1 TRBV29-1 NA CSARPGGLNTEAFF
TRBJ2-1 TRBV9 once CASSPRVSSYNEQFF
TRBJ2-3 TRBV7-2 NA CASRILAGIRDTQYF
TRBJ2-1 TRBV5-8 NA CASSLGSGEQFF
TRBJ1-1 TRBV5-1 NA CASSDQQGTNTEAFF
TRBJ2-3 TRBV5-1 NA CASSLSLASGTDTQYF
TRBJ2-7 TRBV6-5 NA CASSSPTGGSYEQYF
TRBJ1-2 TRBV4-2 NA CASSQDAQGGYGYTF
TRBJ1-5 TRBV2 NA CASSELAGYQPQHF
TRBJ1-1 TRBV5-8 NA CASSRNTEAFF
TRBJ2-1 TRBV16 NA CASSQRDRTRSYNEQFF
TRBJ1-1 TRBV6-5 NA CASSYWAGGNTEAFF
TRBJ2-1 TRBV7-9 NA CASSFPLVYNNEQFF
TRBJ2-1 TRBV9 NA CASSPGGLTYNEQFF
TRBJ2-6 TRBV5-4 NA CASSFISSTANVLTF
TRBJ1-1 TRBV9 NA CASSRLRNTEAFF
TRBJ1-1 TRBV2 NA CASRPWHTQAMNTEAFF